This entry lists 10 T cell receptor beta chains sequenced from one sample in a study of T cells in Graves' hyperthyroidism and ophthalmopathy. RNA transcripts gave rise to amplified TCR beta CDR3 regions. TCR CDR3 underwent first-round RT-PCR with the HTBI primer set. One entry per CDR3 protein results from TCRdb running MiXCR on the multiplex PCR reads. The sample shows 350,000 or so distinct CDR3 sequences, about 21% of them seen only once. The sequencing input was blood. These TCRs come from a woman aged 45-60 years with Graves' hyperthyroidism.

This clonotype has at least ten counts. The rearrangement joins TRBV30 to TRBJ2-5; D gene ambiguous. CDR1 GTSNPN and CDR2 SVGIG come from the germline V gene (reference sequence). This CDR3 has 10 amino acids. Trimming shortened V by 3 bases and J by 3 bases, and 2 bases separated the two germline ends. CDR3 protein: CAWREETQYF. CDR3 coding DNA: TGTGCCTGGAGAGAAGAGACCCAGTACTTC.

About this clonotype: It may be a read error: a sequence one base away is much more abundant. DNA for the CDR3: TGTGCCATCAGGGGGACAGGGAACACCGGGGAGCTGTTTTTT. Residues: CAIRGTGNTGELFF. This chain joins TRBV7-9 and TRBJ2-2; 8 bases agree with TRBD1. This CDR3 contains 14 residues. V lost 10 bases, J lost 1 base, and 5 bases stayed unmatched. Germline V lookup: CDR1 SEHNR, CDR2 FQNEAQ (reference sequence).

This clonotype was observed many times. This chain uses TRBV6-1 with TRBJ2-7, with no clear D. CDR3 length equals 15 residues. The germline gives CDR1 MNHNS, CDR2 SASEGT. V was pared by 7 bases and J by 0 bases, with 16 bases between. The CDR3 here is CASTPRTLGSYEQYF. The CDR3 DNA reads as TGTGCCAGCACCCCCCGGACCCTGGGCTCCTACGAGCAGTACTTC.

This chain joins TRBV4-1 and TRBJ2-7, with TRBD2 as a possible D gene (6 bases). The germline V gene has CDR1 MGHRA and CDR2 YSYEKL. The CDR3 sequence is 15 residues long. V lost 0 bases and J lost 0, with 9 bases in between. The CDR3 here is CASSQEGGTSYEQYF. The CDR3 DNA reads TGCGCCAGCAGCCAAGAAGGAGGGACCTCCTACGAGCAGTACTTC.

This clonotype was recorded at least ten times. The CDR3 nucleotides are TGTGCCAGCAGTTTTTTTATGACTGAAGCTTTCTTT. Amino acids: CASSFFMTEAFF. The rearrangement uses TRBV28 and TRBJ1-1; D uncertain. V was cut by 3 bases and J by 5 bases, with 7 bases left in between. The length of the CDR3 is 12 residues. The germline CDR1 and CDR2 sequences are MDHEN and SYDVKM.

The sample holds many counts of this clonotype. V gene TRBV28 combines with J gene TRBJ2-1, with 9 bases matching TRBD2. The CDR3 is 15 amino acids. V was pared by 3 bases and J by 4 bases, with 4 bases of the junction left unmatched. Germline V gene sequence: CDR1 MDHEN, CDR2 SYDVKM. DNA for the CDR3: TGTGCCAGCAGTTTGACGACTAGCGGTTACAATGAGCAGTTCTTC. It translates to CASSLTTSGYNEQFF.

The table lists this clonotype with many counts. V gene TRBV7-2 combines with J gene TRBJ2-1, with 10 bases fitting TRBD2. The V gene's germline CDR1 is SGHTA and CDR2 FQGNSA. The CDR3 sequence is 13 residues long. With 7 bases clipped from V and 7 bases from J, the junction kept 4 bases outside the gene matches. The CDR3 region is CASTSSGGNEQFF. The CDR3 nucleotides are TGTGCCAGCACGAGTAGCGGGGGGAATGAGCAGTTCTTC.

This clonotype was seen repeatedly, ten times or more. CDR3 in amino acids: CAWSVIGAGEYF. The CDR3 DNA is TGTGCCTGGAGTGTAATTGGGGCAGGGGAGTACTTC. This chain links TRBV30 with TRBJ2-5, with a weak D call TRBD1 (6 bases). This CDR3 comprises 12 residues. The germline V gene encodes CDR1 GTSNPN and CDR2 SVGIG (reference sequence). Between the trimmed V and J ends, which lost 0 bases and 12 bases, there was a span of 14 bases.

Many counts were recorded for this clonotype. This chain connects TRBV12-3 or TRBV12-4 to TRBJ1-5; TRBD1 aligns across 7 bases. The CDR3 contains 16 residues. The V and J ends lost 7 bases and 0 bases, in that order; junction bases with no gene match: 9. The CDR3, as DNA: TGTGCCAGCACCATGACAGGGCCCAATAGCAATCAGCCCCAGCATTTT. Amino acids: CASTMTGPNSNQPQHF.

In its sample, this clonotype was seen a few times. The chain has TRBV29-1 and TRBJ1-2; weak D call: TRBD1 (5 bases). Deletions cut 7 bases from V and 8 bases from J, with 14 bases between. The V gene's germline CDR1 is SQVTM and CDR2 ANQGSEA. The length of the CDR3 is 11 residues. As DNA, the CDR3 is TGCAGCGGGGGGGGGAATGAGGGCTACACCTTC. It codes for CSGGGNEGYTF.